This T cell receptor beta chain was documented in a study of chronic HIV infection and antiretroviral therapy. This CDR3 region has 12 residues. V trimming: 6 bases; J trimming: 10 bases; junction bases outside the gene matches: 8. The germline CDR1 and CDR2 sequences are MDHEN and SYDVKM. TCRdb recomputed calls from the 5' RACE reads with MiXCR, one row per CDR3 protein. This sample carries 30,000 or so distinct CDR3 sequences, 8% to 10% of them seen once, and the ten largest clones take under 3%. The sequence came from an adult who had HIV and had not received antiretroviral therapy, or was an uninfected healthy control (not recorded which). The gene calls are TRBV28 and TRBJ1-1; 7 nucleotides align to TRBD1. Sequencing was done on a sample of peripheral blood. In DNA, the CDR3 is TGTGCCAGCAGCCTTCCAGGGGGGTCAGCTTTCTTT. It codes for CASSLPGGSAFF. Complete variable domain (other parts from reference TRBV28 and TRBJ1-1): DVKVTQSSRYLVKRTGEKVFLECVQDMDHENMFWYRQDPGLGLRLIYFSYDVKMKEKGDIPEGYSVSREKKERFSLILESASTNQTSMYLCASSLPGGSAFFGQGTRLTVV.